These 23 T cell receptor beta chains share one sample of origin, sequenced in a study of CD8+CD57+ T cells in acquired aplastic anemia. Patients who underwent sequencing had shown CD8+CD57+ cell expansion by flow cytometry. According to the study, genomic DNA was the template for TCR beta VDJ and CDR3 profiling. MiXCR, applied by TCRdb to the reads, yields one record per CDR3 protein. This sample yields 200,000 to 250,000 distinct CDR3 sequences, of which around 45% are seen a single time; over 7.5% belongs to the top ten. The specimen sequenced was sorted CD4+, CD8+, or CD8+CD57+ T cells (not recorded which) from PBMCs. These receptors were collected from a human donor with aplastic anemia.

Comments on this clonotype: This may arise from a read error, as a much more abundant clone is one base away. The conserved phenylalanine or tryptophan normally closing the CDR3 is absent here, so this likely arose from a read error. The chain employs TRBV6-6 and TRBJ2-5; no clear D. The CDR3 runs 12 residues. V lost 2 bases and J lost 3, with 4 bases in between. Germline assignment: CDR1 MNHNY and CDR2 SVGAGI (reference sequence). For the CDR3, the DNA is TGTGCCAGCAGTTACGGGGAAGAGACCCAGTACCTC. Amino acid sequence: CASSYGEETQYL.

This clonotype was detected a few times. The DNA is left out, because the CDR3 cannot be placed on it with certainty; the CDR3 is given as TCRdb lists it. This sequence joins TRBV7-3 and TRBJ1-6. CDR1 and CDR2 (germline): SGHTA, FQGTGA. From its first to its last residue, the CDR3 has 22 amino acids. CDR3 sequence: CASSFYICIARERVTHNSPLHF.

The chain combines TRBV7-3 with TRBJ2-1, with 9 bases matching TRBD2. CDR3 length: 15 residues. Germline lookup yields CDR1 SGHTA and CDR2 FQGTGA. The ends lost 2 bases at V and 2 bases at J; junction bases unmatched: 1. The CDR3: CASSLLAGTYNEQFF. DNA of the CDR3: TGTGCCAGCAGCTTACTAGCGGGGACCTACAATGAGCAGTTCTTC.

This clonotype was detected many times. J is TRBJ2-7 and V is TRBV20-1; 8 bases line up with TRBD2. This CDR3 has 16 residues. V lost 6 bases and J lost 6; bases outside the gene matches: 19. Germline CDR1 is DFQATT and CDR2 is SNEGSKA (reference sequence). In nucleotides, the CDR3 is TGCAGTGCCAAATCTAGTGGGTCAGCGGGGGAGCGCGAGCAGTACTTC. Protein sequence: CSAKSSGSAGEREQYF.

Only a few counts were recorded for this clonotype. A read error may account for a junction end that differs from germline. The V and J genes are TRBV6-1 and TRBJ2-1, with a tentative D call TRBD2 (5 bases). The CDR3 consists of 13 residues. Germline CDR1 and CDR2: MNHNS and SASEGT. CDR3 sequence reads: CASSIGGYNEQLF. CDR3 in DNA: TGTGCCAGCAGTATCGGAGGTTACAATGAGCAGCTCTTC.

Remarks on this clonotype: This may be a read error: a much more frequent sequence differs by one nucleotide. The V and J genes are TRBV25-1 and TRBJ2-1; D remains unclear. Trimming took 6 bases from V and 4 from J, leaving 22 bases between them. Germline V lookup: CDR1 MGHDK, CDR2 SYGVNS. The CDR3 has 17 residues. This CDR3 is CASSLARAIKGYNEQFF. CDR3 coding DNA: TGTGCCAGCAGCTTAGCTCGGGCCATAAAAGGATACAATGAGCAGTTCTTC.

To note about this clonotype: One junction end disagrees with the germline gene, perhaps due to a read error. V is TRBV10-2 and J is TRBJ2-7, with unresolved D. This CDR3 has 13 residues. Germline V gene sequence: CDR1 WSHSY, CDR2 SAAADI. The CDR3 protein is CASSENYLYERYF. The CDR3, as DNA: TGCGCCAGCAGTGAGAACTACCTATACGAGCGGTACTTC.

This clonotype was counted ten times or more. The J gene is TRBJ2-7, the V gene TRBV7-9, with 7 nucleotides matching TRBD1. CDR1 and CDR2 from the germline V gene are SEHNR and FQNEAQ (reference sequence). The CDR3 is made up of 16 amino acids. V dropped 0 bases and J dropped 3; count of bases not matched to a gene: 8. Here the CDR3 reads CASSLAFGDSLYEQYF. In DNA form, the CDR3 reads TGTGCCAGCAGCTTAGCCTTTGGGGACAGTCTCTACGAGCAGTACTTC.

This clonotype was picked up many times. The genes are TRBV6-2 or TRBV6-3 and TRBJ1-1, with TRBD1 identical over 8 bases. V was pared by 6 bases and J by 0 bases, with 6 bases of the junction left unmatched. Germline V gene lookup returns CDR1 MNHEY and CDR2 SVGEGT. The CDR3 has 15 residues. For the CDR3, the DNA is TGTGCCAGCAGGGACAGGGCGACAATGAACACTGAAGCTTTCTTT. Its protein product is CASRDRATMNTEAFF.

This clonotype was detected ten times or more. This sequence joins TRBV7-2 and TRBJ2-1; a possible D gene is TRBD2 (6 bases). This CDR3 is built from 12 residues. Germline CDR1 SGHTA, CDR2 FQGNSA. V lost 6 bases, J lost 12 bases, and 15 bases lay in between. As DNA, the CDR3 is TGTGCCAGCAGTGGGACGGGAGAGGCGCAGTTCTTC. This codes for CASSGTGEAQFF.

In its sample, this clonotype was seen a few times. This chain uses TRBV6-5 with TRBJ2-3; the D call may be TRBD1 or TRBD2 (5 bases each). Per the germline V gene, CDR1 is MNHEY and CDR2 is SVGAGI. V was trimmed by 4 bases and J by 1 base, leaving 18 bases between them. The CDR3 totals 17 residues. CDR3 in DNA: TGTGCCAGCAGTTCGATGAGGGGTGGACGGCGCACAGATACGCAGTATTTT. Translation gives CASSSMRGGRRTDTQYF.

This clonotype was counted ten times or more. The chain couples TRBV7-3 to TRBJ1-1; D is unclear. The germline gives CDR1 SGHTA, CDR2 FQGTGA. V was shortened by 5 bases and J by 2 bases, with 9 bases between the two germline ends. This CDR3 contains 13 residues. CDR3 loop: CASSLTANTEAFF. The CDR3 DNA follows: TGTGCCAGCAGCCTGACGGCCAACACTGAAGCTTTCTTT.

This clonotype was recorded at least ten times. The rearrangement links TRBV6-5 to TRBJ2-5; weak D call: TRBD2 (5 bases). This CDR3 contains 13 residues. Germline V lookup: CDR1 MNHEY, CDR2 SVGAGI. Deletions cut 8 bases from V and 5 bases from J, with 15 bases between. The DNA for the CDR3 is TGTGCCAGCGTCTCGGGGTTCGGGGAGACCCAGTACTTC. It codes for CASVSGFGETQYF.

At least ten counts were recorded for this clonotype. V is TRBV14 and J is TRBJ2-7; perhaps TRBD1 as D (6 bases). This CDR3 is built from 14 residues. V lost 4 bases and J 2 bases, leaving 12 bases between the germline ends. Germline lookup yields CDR1 SGHDN and CDR2 FVKESK. CDR3 nucleotides: TGTGCCAGCAGCCTTATGGACAGTGCCTACGAGCAGTACTTC. Amino acids: CASSLMDSAYEQYF.

The J gene is TRBJ1-4, the V gene TRBV5-1; D ambiguous. V lost 4 bases and J 7 bases, leaving 20 bases between the germline ends. This CDR3 is 16 amino acids long. From germline, CDR1 is SGHRS and CDR2 YFSETQ. The CDR3 reads CASSADTWSNSEKLFF. In DNA form, the CDR3 reads TGCGCCAGCAGCGCTGACACTTGGAGTAATAGTGAAAAACTGTTTTTT.

Concerning this clonotype: At one end the junction does not follow the germline gene, possibly because of a read error. This chain joins TRBV9 and TRBJ1-2; TRBD1 might be the D (6 bases). Germline-derived CDR1 and CDR2 are SGDLS and YYNGEE. The CDR3 is made up of 15 amino acids. In nucleotides, the CDR3 is TGTGCCAGCAGCGCAACCCTACAGGGCCGGAATGGCTACGCCTTC. It codes for CASSATLQGRNGYAF.

This clonotype has at least ten counts. This chain joins TRBV12-3 or TRBV12-4 and TRBJ1-6; TRBD1 matches at 8 bases. The CDR3 runs to 14 residues. With V trimmed by 5 bases and J by 9 bases, 6 bases remained unmatched. The DNA of the CDR3 is TGTGCCAGCAGTACCGACAGGGGTCTTTCACCCCTCCACTTT. Residues: CASSTDRGLSPLHF.

This clonotype was observed at least ten times. The chain recombines TRBV10-3 with TRBJ1-2, with D possibly TRBD1 on 6 matching bases. CDR3 length: 14 residues. V lost 3 bases and J 3 bases, leaving 11 bases between the germline ends. CDR1 ENHRY and CDR2 SYGVKD come from the germline V gene. This chain's CDR3 is CAISDGQPDYGYTF. The CDR3 DNA follows: TGTGCCATCAGTGACGGACAGCCTGACTATGGCTACACCTTC.

A remark on this clonotype: A read error may explain this, as a much larger clone is one base away. As the CDR3 is not closed by the conserved phenylalanine or tryptophan, this likely results from a read error. The CDR3 spells CASRSDQRNSPLHI. The CDR3 DNA follows: TGTGCCAGCCGCAGTGATCAACGTAATTCACCCCTCCACATT. The chain couples TRBV28 to TRBJ1-6, with D hard to call. CDR1 is MDHEN and CDR2 is SYDVKM in the germline V gene. The V gene lost 8 bases and the J gene lost 6 bases, with 14 bases spanning the gap. The CDR3 has 14 residues.

This clonotype was found once. The chain couples TRBV6-1 to TRBJ2-7; D perhaps matches TRBD2 (5 bases). Germline CDR1 and CDR2: MNHNS and SASEGT. V was pared by 6 bases and J by 7 bases, with 13 bases between. CDR3 length: 12 residues. CDR3 residues: CASRKAGGEQYF. Here the CDR3 DNA reads TGTGCCAGCAGGAAGGCGGGTGGGGAGCAGTACTTC.

A word on this clonotype: This may be a read error, as it is one base from a much larger clone. The rearrangement joins TRBV12-5 to TRBJ1-2; D unresolved. Germline CDR1 LGHNT, CDR2 FRNRAP. The CDR3 runs 13 residues. The CDR3 DNA reads TGTGCCATCAGTTTTGCGCGAACCTATGGCTACACCTTC. It encodes CAISFARTYGYTF.

The chain carries TRBV7-3 and TRBJ1-6; D is undetermined. The CDR3 spans 13 residues. CDR1 and CDR2 (germline): SGHTA, FQGTGA. Trimming pared 5 bases from V and 11 bases from J, leaving 13 bases between. The CDR3 region has the DNA TGTGCCAGCAGCGCCTCACCAGGTGCACCCCTCCACTTT. This gives the protein CASSASPGAPLHF. The variable domain in full, with the rest retrieved from reference TRBV7-3 and TRBJ1-6, is GAGVSQTPSNKVTEKGKYVELRCDPISGHTALYWYRQSLGQGPEFLIYFQGTGAADDSGLPNDRFFAVRPEGSVSTLKIQRTERGDSAVYLCASSASPGAPLHFGNGTRLTVT.

Comments on this clonotype: This may stem from a read error, because a much larger clone lies one nucleotide away. This chain links TRBV9 with TRBJ2-1, with 10 bases fitting TRBD2. V dropped 1 base and J dropped 6; count of bases not matched to a gene: 7. The germline V gene has CDR1 SGDLS and CDR2 YYNGEE. The CDR3 sequence is 16 residues long. The CDR3 nucleotides are TGTGCCAGCAGCGTAAGCGGGGGGGCAACGTTCAATGAGCAGTTCTTC. Its protein product is CASSVSGGATFNEQFF. Full variable domain (remainder filled in from reference TRBV9 and TRBJ2-1): DSGVTQTPKHLITATGQRVTLRCSPRSGDLSVYWYQQSLDQGLQFLIQYYNGEERAKGNILERFSAQQFPDLHSELNLSSLELGDSALYFCASSVSGGATFNEQFFGPGTRLTVL.